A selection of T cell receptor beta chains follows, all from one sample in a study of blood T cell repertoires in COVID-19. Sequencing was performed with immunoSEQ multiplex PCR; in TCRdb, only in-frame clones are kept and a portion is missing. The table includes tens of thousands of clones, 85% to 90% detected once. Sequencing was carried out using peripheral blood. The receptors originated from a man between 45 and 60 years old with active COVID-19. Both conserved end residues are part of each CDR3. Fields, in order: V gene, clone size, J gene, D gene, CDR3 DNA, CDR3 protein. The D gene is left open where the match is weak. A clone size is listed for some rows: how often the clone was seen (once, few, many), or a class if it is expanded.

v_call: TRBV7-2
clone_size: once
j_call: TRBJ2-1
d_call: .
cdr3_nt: TGTGCCAGCAGCCCCGGGACTTCGCTCAATGAGCAGTTCTTC
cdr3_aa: CASSPGTSLNEQFF

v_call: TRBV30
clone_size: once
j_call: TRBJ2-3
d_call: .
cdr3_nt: TGTGCCTGGAGTAGGACGGCCTGGACTGATACGCAGTATTTT
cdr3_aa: CAWSRTAWTDTQYF

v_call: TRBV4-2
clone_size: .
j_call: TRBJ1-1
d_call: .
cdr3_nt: TGTGCCAGCAGCCAAGATATCGGCACTGAAGCTTTCTTT
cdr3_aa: CASSQDIGTEAFF

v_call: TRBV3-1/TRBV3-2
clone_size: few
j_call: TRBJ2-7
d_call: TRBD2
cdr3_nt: TGTGCCAGCAGCCAAGGGGGGACTAGCGGGGCGGACCTATACTTC
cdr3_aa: CASSQGGTSGADLYF

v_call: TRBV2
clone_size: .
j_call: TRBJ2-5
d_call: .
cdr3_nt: TGTGCCAGCAGTGAAGTTGGCACGGCCCGGGCCCAGTACTTC
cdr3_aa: CASSEVGTARAQYF

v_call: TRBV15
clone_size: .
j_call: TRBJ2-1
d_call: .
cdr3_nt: TGTGCCACCAGCAGAGAGGGCCTCTCCTACAATGAGCAGTTCTTC
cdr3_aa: CATSREGLSYNEQFF

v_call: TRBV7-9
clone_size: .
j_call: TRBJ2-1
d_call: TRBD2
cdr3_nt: TGTGCCAGCAGCCAAATGTCGGGAGGAGCGGAGCAGTTCTTC
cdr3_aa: CASSQMSGGAEQFF

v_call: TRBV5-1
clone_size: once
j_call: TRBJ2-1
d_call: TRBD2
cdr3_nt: TGCGCCAGCAGCTTGGCAGCTAGCGGGGGTATTCTCGATGAGCAGTTCTTC
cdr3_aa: CASSLAASGGILDEQFF

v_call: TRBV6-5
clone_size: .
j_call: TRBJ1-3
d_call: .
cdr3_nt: TGTGCCAGCAGTTACCGGAGGAACTCTGGAAACACCATATATTTT
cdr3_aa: CASSYRRNSGNTIYF

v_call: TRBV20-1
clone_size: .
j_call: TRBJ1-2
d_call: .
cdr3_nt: TGCAGTGCCAGGGACACCCACTACACCTTC
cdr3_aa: CSARDTHYTF

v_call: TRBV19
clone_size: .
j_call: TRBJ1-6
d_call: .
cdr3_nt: TGTGCCAGTAGTATAGATCCGCGGGTAGCCAATTCACCCCTCCACTTT
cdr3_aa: CASSIDPRVANSPLHF

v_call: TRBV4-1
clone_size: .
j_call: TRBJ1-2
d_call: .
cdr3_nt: TGCGCCAGCAGCCAAGAGGATGGGGGCGCGTCGTCTGGCTACACCTTC
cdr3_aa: CASSQEDGGASSGYTF

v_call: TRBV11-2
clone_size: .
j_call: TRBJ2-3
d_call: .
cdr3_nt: TGTGCCAGCAGCCTTCTCGGAATGAGGAGGACAGATACGCAGTATTTT
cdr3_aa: CASSLLGMRRTDTQYF

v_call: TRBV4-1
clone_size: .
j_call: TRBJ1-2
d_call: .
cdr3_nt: TGCGCCAGCAGCCTCACCTCGGGACAAGCCTATGGCTACACCTTC
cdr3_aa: CASSLTSGQAYGYTF

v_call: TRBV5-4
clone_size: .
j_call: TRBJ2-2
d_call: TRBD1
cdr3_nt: TGTGCCAGCAGCCGACAGGGTAATGCCGGGGAGCTGTTTTTT
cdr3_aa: CASSRQGNAGELFF

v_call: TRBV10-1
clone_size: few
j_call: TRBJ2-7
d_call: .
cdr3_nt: TGCGCCAGCAGTGAACAGGTGTCCGACGAGCAGTACTTC
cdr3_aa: CASSEQVSDEQYF

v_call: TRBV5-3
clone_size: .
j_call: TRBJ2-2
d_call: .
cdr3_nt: TGTGCCAGAAGCTTACGTCGCGAGGATCCCAAAGGCCCCGGGGAGCTGTTTTTT
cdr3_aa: CARSLRREDPKGPGELFF

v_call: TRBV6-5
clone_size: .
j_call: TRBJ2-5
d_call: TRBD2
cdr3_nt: TGTGCCACCAAACGGGGGGGCGGGGAGACCCAGTACTTC
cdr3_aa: CATKRGGGETQYF

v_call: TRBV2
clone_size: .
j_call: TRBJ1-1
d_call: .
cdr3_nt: TGTGCCAGCAAGATGATAGTGAACACTGAAGCTTTCTTT
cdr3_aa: CASKMIVNTEAFF

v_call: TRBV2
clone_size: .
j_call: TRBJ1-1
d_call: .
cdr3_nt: TGTGCCAGCAGTATCACAGGGAACACTGAAGCTTTCTTT
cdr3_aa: CASSITGNTEAFF

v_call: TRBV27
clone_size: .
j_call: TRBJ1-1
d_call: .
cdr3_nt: TGTGCCAGCAGTTGGGGGCTCGGGAACACTGAAGCTTTCTTT
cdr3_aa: CASSWGLGNTEAFF

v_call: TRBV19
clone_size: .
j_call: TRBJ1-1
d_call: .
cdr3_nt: TGTGCCACCGTGGCTCTGCTGAACACTGAAGCTTTCTTT
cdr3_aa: CATVALLNTEAFF

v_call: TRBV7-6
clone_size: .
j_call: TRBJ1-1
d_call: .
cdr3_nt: TGTGCCAGCAGCTTAGAACAGAACACTGAAGCTTTCTTT
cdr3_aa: CASSLEQNTEAFF

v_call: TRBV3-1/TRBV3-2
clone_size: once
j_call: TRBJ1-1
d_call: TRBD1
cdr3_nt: TGTGCCAGCAGCCCGGCAGGGGGGAGAGGTGAAGCTTTCTTT
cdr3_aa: CASSPAGGRGEAFF

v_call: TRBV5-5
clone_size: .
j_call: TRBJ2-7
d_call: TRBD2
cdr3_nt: TGTGCCAGCAGCCCTACATTAGCGGGGGCACCCTACGAGCAGTACTTC
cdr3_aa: CASSPTLAGAPYEQYF

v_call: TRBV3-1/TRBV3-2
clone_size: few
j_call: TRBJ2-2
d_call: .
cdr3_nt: TGTGCCAGCAGCCAACGACTTCTCCTGTCCGGGGAGCTGTTTTTT
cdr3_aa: CASSQRLLLSGELFF

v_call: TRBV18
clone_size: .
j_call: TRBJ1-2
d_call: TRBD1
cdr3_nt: TGTGCCAGCTCACCAGACAGGGGCTATGGCTACACCTTC
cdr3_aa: CASSPDRGYGYTF

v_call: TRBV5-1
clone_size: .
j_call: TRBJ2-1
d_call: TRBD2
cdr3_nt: TGCGCCAGCAGCCCACCCGGGACTAGTGCCCATGAGCAGTTCTTC
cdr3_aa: CASSPPGTSAHEQFF

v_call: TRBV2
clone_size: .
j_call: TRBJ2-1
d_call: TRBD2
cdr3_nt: TGTGCCAGCACTAGCGGGGACAATGAGCAGTTCTTC
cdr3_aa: CASTSGDNEQFF

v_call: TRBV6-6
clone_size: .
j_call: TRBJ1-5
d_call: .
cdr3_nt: TGTGCCAGCAGTCCCGGACAGACATATAGCAATCAGCCCCAGCATTTT
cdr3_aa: CASSPGQTYSNQPQHF

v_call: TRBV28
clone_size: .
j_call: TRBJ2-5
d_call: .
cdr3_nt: TGTGCCAGCAGCGTACACGAGACCCAGTACTTC
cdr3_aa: CASSVHETQYF

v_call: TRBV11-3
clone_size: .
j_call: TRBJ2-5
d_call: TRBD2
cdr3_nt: TGTGCCAGCAGCTTAGATCTTAGCGGGAGGGGGGAGACCCAGTACTTC
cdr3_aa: CASSLDLSGRGETQYF

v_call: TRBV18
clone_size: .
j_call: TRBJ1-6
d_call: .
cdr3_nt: TGTGCCAGCTCATCCGCCGGGGGGAATTCACCCCTCCACTTT
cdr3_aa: CASSSAGGNSPLHF

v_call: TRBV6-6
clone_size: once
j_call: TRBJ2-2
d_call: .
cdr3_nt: TGTGCCAGGGCGACTAGACGAACCGGGGAGCTGTTTTTT
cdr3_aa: CARATRRTGELFF

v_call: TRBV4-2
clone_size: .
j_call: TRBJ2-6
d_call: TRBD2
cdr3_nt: TGTGCCAGCAGCCCTATCGGGGGGTACGGGGCCAACGTCCTGACTTTC
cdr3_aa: CASSPIGGYGANVLTF

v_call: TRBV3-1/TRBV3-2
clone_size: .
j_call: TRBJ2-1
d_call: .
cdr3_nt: TGTGCCAGCAGCAGGAGCGGGCCATACAATGAGCAGTTCTTC
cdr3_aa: CASSRSGPYNEQFF

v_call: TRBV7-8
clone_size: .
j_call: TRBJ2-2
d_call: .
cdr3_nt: TGTGCCAGCAGCTCCCTAGCCGGCGGGGAGCTGTTTTTT
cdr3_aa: CASSSLAGGELFF

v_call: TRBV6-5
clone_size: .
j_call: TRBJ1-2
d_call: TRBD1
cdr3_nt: TGTGCCAGCGGAGGGGACAGCATTAACTATGGCTACACCTTC
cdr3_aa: CASGGDSINYGYTF

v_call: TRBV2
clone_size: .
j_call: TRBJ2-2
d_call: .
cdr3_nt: TGTGCCAGCAGGGGCCTCATGGGCACCGGGGAGCTGTTTTTT
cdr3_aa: CASRGLMGTGELFF

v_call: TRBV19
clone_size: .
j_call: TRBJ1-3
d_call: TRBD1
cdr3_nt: TGTGCCAGTAGCCCGGGACAGGTTATCTCAGGAAACACCATATATTTT
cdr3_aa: CASSPGQVISGNTIYF

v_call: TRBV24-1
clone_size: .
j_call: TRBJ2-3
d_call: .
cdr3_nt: TGTGCCACCAGTGGGCCGCGGGATACGCAGTATTTT
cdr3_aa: CATSGPRDTQYF

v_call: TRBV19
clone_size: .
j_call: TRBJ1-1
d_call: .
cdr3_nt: TGTGCCAGTACAATACCCGCAGGGATTGGGAACACTGAAGCTTTCTTT
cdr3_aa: CASTIPAGIGNTEAFF

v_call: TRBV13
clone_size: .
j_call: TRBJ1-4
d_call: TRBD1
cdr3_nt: TGTGCCAGCACAAACAGGGGGCGTGAAAAACTGTTTTTT
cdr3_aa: CASTNRGREKLFF

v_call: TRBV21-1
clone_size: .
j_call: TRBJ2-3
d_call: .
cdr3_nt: TGTGCCAGCACCCCACCACCTAGCGGGAGTAGCACAGATACGCAGTATTTT
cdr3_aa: CASTPPPSGSSTDTQYF

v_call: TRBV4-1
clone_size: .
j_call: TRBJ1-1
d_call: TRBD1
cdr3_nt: TGCGCCAGCAGCCAAGTTTCCGGGACAGGGGGCACTGAAGCTTTCTTT
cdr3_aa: CASSQVSGTGGTEAFF